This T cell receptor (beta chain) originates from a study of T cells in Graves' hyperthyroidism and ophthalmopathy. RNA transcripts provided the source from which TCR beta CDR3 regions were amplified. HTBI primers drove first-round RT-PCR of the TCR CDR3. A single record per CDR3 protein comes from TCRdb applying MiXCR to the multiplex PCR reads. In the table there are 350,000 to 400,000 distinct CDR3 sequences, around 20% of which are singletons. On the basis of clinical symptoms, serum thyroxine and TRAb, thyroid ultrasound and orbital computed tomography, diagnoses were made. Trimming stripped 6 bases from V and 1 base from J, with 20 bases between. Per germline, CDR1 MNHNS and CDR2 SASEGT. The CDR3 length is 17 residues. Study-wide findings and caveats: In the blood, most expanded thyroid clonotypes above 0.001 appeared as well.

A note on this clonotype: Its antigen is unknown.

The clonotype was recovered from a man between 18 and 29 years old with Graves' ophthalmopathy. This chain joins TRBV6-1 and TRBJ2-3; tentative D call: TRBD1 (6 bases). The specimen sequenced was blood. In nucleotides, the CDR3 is TGTGCCAGCAGAAGGTCAGGGGCCGGGCTGGGCACAGATACGCAGTATTTT. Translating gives CASRRSGAGLGTDTQYF.